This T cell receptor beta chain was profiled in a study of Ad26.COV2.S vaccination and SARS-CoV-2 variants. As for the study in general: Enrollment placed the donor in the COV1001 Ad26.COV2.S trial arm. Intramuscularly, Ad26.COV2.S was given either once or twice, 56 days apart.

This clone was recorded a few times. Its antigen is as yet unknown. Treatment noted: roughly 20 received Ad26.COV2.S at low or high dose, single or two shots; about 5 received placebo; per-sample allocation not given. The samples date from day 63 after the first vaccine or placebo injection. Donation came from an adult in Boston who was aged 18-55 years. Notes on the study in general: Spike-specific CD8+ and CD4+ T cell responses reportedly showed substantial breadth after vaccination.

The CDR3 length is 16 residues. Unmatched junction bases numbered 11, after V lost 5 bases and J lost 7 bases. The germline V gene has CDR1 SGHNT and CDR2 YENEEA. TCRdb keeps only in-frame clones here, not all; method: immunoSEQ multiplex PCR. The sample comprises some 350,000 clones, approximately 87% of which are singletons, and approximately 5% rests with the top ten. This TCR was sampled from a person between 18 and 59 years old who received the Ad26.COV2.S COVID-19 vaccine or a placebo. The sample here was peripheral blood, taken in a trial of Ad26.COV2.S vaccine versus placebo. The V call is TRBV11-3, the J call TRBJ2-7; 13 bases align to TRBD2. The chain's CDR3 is CASSPRTSGSCREQYV. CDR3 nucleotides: TGTGCCAGCAGCCCGCGGACTAGCGGGAGCTGTAGAGAGCAGTACGTC.